This TCR beta chain derives from a study of T cell repertoires in cytomegalovirus infection. CDR1 DFQATT and CDR2 SNEGSKA come from the germline V gene (reference sequence). The ends lost 6 bases at V and 3 bases at J; junction bases unmatched: 15. The CDR3 consists of 16 residues. TCRdb passed the reads through MiXCR, listing each CDR3 protein once. This repertoire shows fewer than 250,000 distinct CDR3 sequences, approximately 22% found once; its top ten account for over 15%. Sequencing used CD8+ T cells from PBMCs. The J gene is TRBJ2-7, the V gene TRBV20-1, with 9 bases fitting TRBD1. The TCR originated in a human donor in good health (CMV status not recorded). Some clones in this sample may be carry-over from other donors' samples. CDR3 region: CSATVPGQGTNYEQYF. The CDR3 DNA reads TGCAGTGCAACCGTCCCGGGACAGGGTACTAACTACGAGCAGTACTTC.